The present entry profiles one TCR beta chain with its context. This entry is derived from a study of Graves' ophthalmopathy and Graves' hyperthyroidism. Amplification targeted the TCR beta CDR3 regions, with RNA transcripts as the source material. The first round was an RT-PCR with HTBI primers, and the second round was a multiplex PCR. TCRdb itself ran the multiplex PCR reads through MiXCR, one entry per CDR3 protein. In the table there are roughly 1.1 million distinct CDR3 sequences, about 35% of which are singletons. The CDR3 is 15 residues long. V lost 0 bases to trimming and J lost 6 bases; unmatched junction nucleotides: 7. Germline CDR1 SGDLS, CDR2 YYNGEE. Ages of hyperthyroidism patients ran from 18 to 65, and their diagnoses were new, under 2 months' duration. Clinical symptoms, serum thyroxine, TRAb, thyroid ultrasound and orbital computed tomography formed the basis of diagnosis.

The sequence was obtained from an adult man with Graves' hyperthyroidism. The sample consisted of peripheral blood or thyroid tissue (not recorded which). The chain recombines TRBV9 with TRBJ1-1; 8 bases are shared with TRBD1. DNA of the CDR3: TGTGCCAGCAGCGTAGTACAGGGGGGGATATCTGAAGCTTTCTTT. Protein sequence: CASSVVQGGISEAFF.